These 8 T cell receptor beta chains came from one sample sequenced in a study of cytomegalovirus exposure and HLA in healthy donors. The PCR had 60 Vbeta and 13 Jbeta primers. The table came from immunoSEQ multiplex PCR; TCRdb's copy has only in-frame clones and leaves some out. The repertoire holds approximately 110,000 clones, roughly 77% seen once, with about 1% in the top ten. Sequenced input: PBMCs. The receptors derive from a woman in her 30s in good health and CMV-seronegative.

Here the CDR3 DNA reads TGTGCCAGCAGCTTCTCGGGGGGCAATGAGCAGTTCTTC. It specifies CASSFSGGNEQFF. This chain connects TRBV7-2 to TRBJ2-1, with 7 bases that match TRBD2. The V gene end was trimmed by 3 bases and the J gene end by 6 bases; junction bases not matched to a gene: 2. The CDR3 is made up of 13 amino acids. Germline V CDR1 and CDR2: SGHTA, FQGNSA.

This clone was recorded a few times. V and J are TRBV19 and TRBJ2-7, with D possibly TRBD1 on 6 matching bases. Germline CDR1 and CDR2: LNHDA and SQIVND (reference sequence). The length of the CDR3 is 14 residues. The V end was cut by 1 base, the J end by 4 bases, with 11 bases between. The CDR3 DNA reads TGTGCCAGTAGTATAGTAGGGACACCTTACGAGCAGTACTTC. This sequence encodes CASSIVGTPYEQYF.

This clone was found a few times. This chain uses TRBV15 with TRBJ1-4; 9 bases align to TRBD1. The CDR3 runs to 16 residues. V was clipped by 1 base and J by 0 bases; unmatched bases: 0. Germline CDR1 and CDR2: LNHNV and YYDKDF (reference sequence). The CDR3 is CATSRGQGATNEKLFF. The DNA of the CDR3 is TGTGCCACCAGCAGAGGACAGGGGGCAACTAATGAAAAACTGTTTTTT.

This chain uses TRBV5-1 with TRBJ2-2; no firm D call. Trimming left V 5 bases short and J 6 bases short, with 11 bases between. Germline loops: CDR1 SGHRS, CDR2 YFSETQ. CDR3 length equals 13 residues. The CDR3 coding sequence is TGCGCCAGCAGTTCGTCCGAGGCCGGGGAGCTGTTTTTT. It yields the protein CASSSSEAGELFF.

In this sample, this clone turned up once. V and J are TRBV5-1 and TRBJ2-1, with D possibly matching TRBD2 (5 bases). The CDR3 is 15 residues long. V gave up 4 bases and J gave up 4 bases, with 15 bases separating them. Germline CDR1 SGHRS, CDR2 YFSETQ. The CDR3 spells CASSRSAPGYNEQFF. Written as DNA, the CDR3 is TGCGCCAGCAGCCGTAGCGCCCCCGGATACAATGAGCAGTTCTTC.

Only one count was recorded for this clone. The V call is TRBV30, the J call TRBJ1-5; 8 nucleotides match TRBD1. V gave up 5 bases and J gave up 1 base; unmatched junction bases: 10. The CDR3 runs 16 residues. CDR1 is GTSNPN, CDR2 SVGIG, per germline (reference sequence). CDR3 sequence (DNA): TGTGCCTGGTGGCGCTCCAGGGGGCGCAGCAATCAGCCCCAGCATTTT. It translates to CAWWRSRGRSNQPQHF.

The chain couples TRBV5-4 to TRBJ2-7; 7 bases fit TRBD2. The V segment lost 0 bases and the J segment 7 bases; nucleotides outside the gene matches: 7. The V gene's germline CDR1 is SGHNT and CDR2 YYREEE (reference sequence). This CDR3 has 14 amino acids. The CDR3 DNA reads as TGTGCCAGCAGCTTGGGGGGGAGGGCGGTGGAGCAGTACTTC. This translates into CASSLGGRAVEQYF.

The chain is built from TRBV11-3 and TRBJ1-1; no clear D gene. The CDR3 covers 16 residues. Trimming removed 2 bases at V and 0 bases at J, with 13 bases between. Germline loops: CDR1 SGHNT, CDR2 YENEEA. The CDR3 region has the DNA TGTGCCAGCAGCTTAACTGGGAGGTGGATGAACACTGAAGCTTTCTTT. Translating it yields CASSLTGRWMNTEAFF.